A selection of T cell receptor beta chains follows, all from one sample in a study of blood T cells in healthy people across ages. TCRdb re-analysed the 5' RACE reads in MiXCR, keeping a single row per CDR3 protein. The table includes 1,500,000 or so distinct CDR3 sequences, approximately 60% detected once. Material for sequencing was blood. The receptors shown here come from a young man in good health. Each CDR3 is given with its conserved first and last residue. The D gene is left open where the match is weak. Size is stated for part of the rows, as once, few or many counts, or as a class when the clone is expanded.

v_call	j_call	cdr3_length	clone_size	d_call	cdr3_nt	cdr3_aa
TRBV4-2	TRBJ2-1	15	NA	TRBD2	TGTGCCAGCAGCCATGGTATTGGCAGCGGGGATGAGCAGTTCTTC	CASSHGIGSGDEQFF
TRBV25-1	TRBJ1-5	14	NA	NA	TGTGCCAGCAGTGAACCGGGGTTGGGGCAGCCCCAGCATTTT	CASSEPGLGQPQHF
TRBV6-5	TRBJ1-2	13	NA	NA	TGTGCCAGCAGTTACAGTCCCGACCATGGCTACACCTTC	CASSYSPDHGYTF
TRBV6-6	TRBJ1-6	15	NA	TRBD1	TGTGCCAGCAGTTACTCTGTGAGGGGGCATTCACCCCTCCACTTT	CASSYSVRGHSPLHF
TRBV19	TRBJ2-5	15	NA	NA	TGTGCCAGTAGTGATGCGGGGACAGCACAAGAGACCCAGTACTTC	CASSDAGTAQETQYF
TRBV29-1	TRBJ2-4	12	NA	TRBD1	TGCAGCGTTGTGGGACAGAAAAACATTCAGTACTTC	CSVVGQKNIQYF
TRBV12-3/TRBV12-4	TRBJ2-3	17	few	NA	TGTGCCAGCAGTTTAGCTACAGGGATTCAAAACACAGATACGCAGTATTTT	CASSLATGIQNTDTQYF
TRBV5-1	TRBJ2-1	15	once	NA	TGCGCCAGCAGCTCGGACGGGGGCGGTGGGAATGAGCAGTTCTTC	CASSSDGGGGNEQFF
TRBV27	TRBJ2-7	14	NA	NA	TGTGCCAGCAGCCGGTCAGGGCCTACCTACGAGCAGTACTTC	CASSRSGPTYEQYF
TRBV15	TRBJ2-1	14	few	NA	TGTGCCACCAGTGGGTGGCTAAATAACAATGAGCAGTTCTTC	CATSGWLNNNEQFF
TRBV7-9	TRBJ2-4	18	NA	TRBD1	TGTGCCAGCAGCTACCCCGCAGGACAGGGGTTAGCCAAAAACATTCAGTACTTC	CASSYPAGQGLAKNIQYF
TRBV20-1	TRBJ1-1	14	NA	TRBD1	TGCAGTGCTTTGACAGGGTTGATGAACACTGAAGCTTTCTTT	CSALTGLMNTEAFF
TRBV6-5	TRBJ2-7	14	NA	TRBD2	TGTGCCAGCAGGACACTAGCGGGGTTTAGCGAGCAGTACTTC	CASRTLAGFSEQYF
TRBV5-5	TRBJ2-1	12	NA	NA	TGTGCCAGCAGCGCCGCCTACAATGAGCAGTTCTTC	CASSAAYNEQFF
TRBV6-2/TRBV6-3	TRBJ2-1	12	NA	NA	TGTGCCAGCAGGTTTGAGGGGAATGAGCAGTTCTTC	CASRFEGNEQFF
TRBV27	TRBJ2-3	17	NA	TRBD2	TGTGCCAGCACCCAGTTATCCGCGGGGGAGCCCACAGATACGCAGTATTTT	CASTQLSAGEPTDTQYF
TRBV4-1	TRBJ2-3	16	few	NA	TGCGCCAGCAGCCAATCCCGGGACACTTGGACAGATACGCAGTATTTT	CASSQSRDTWTDTQYF
TRBV5-1	TRBJ1-1	14	few	NA	TGCGCCAGCAGCTTGAGGGGGGTGAACACTGAAGCTTTCTTT	CASSLRGVNTEAFF
TRBV7-6	TRBJ2-1	17	NA	NA	TGTGCCAGCAGTCCCGTCCCAGGGGAAGGCTCCTACAATGAGCAGTTCTTC	CASSPVPGEGSYNEQFF
TRBV12-3/TRBV12-4	TRBJ1-5	16	NA	NA	TGTGCCAGCAGTTTGGAGGGGGTCTTGAGCAATCAGCCCCAGCATTTT	CASSLEGVLSNQPQHF
TRBV7-2	TRBJ2-7	14	few	NA	TGTGCCAGCAGCTTATCCCACGGTCATCGCGAGCAGTACTTC	CASSLSHGHREQYF
TRBV24-1	TRBJ2-7	13	NA	NA	TGTGCCACCAGTGCTAAACTAGGGGACGAGCAGTACTTC	CATSAKLGDEQYF
TRBV20-1	TRBJ2-5	14	few	NA	TGCAGTGCTAGTCTCAGCGGACCTCGCGGGACCCAGTACTTC	CSASLSGPRGTQYF
TRBV7-2	TRBJ2-3	15	many	TRBD1	TGTGCCAGCAGCTTAGTAGGGGGCGGCACAGATACGCAGTATTTT	CASSLVGGGTDTQYF
TRBV3-1	TRBJ2-5	16	NA	NA	TGTGCCAGCAGCCTCTTGTCCGAGACAGTCCAAGAGACCCAGTACTTC	CASSLLSETVQETQYF
TRBV4-1	TRBJ2-7	16	NA	NA	TGCGCCAGCAGCCAAGGCCGGGACACATCCTATCACGAGCAGTACTTC	CASSQGRDTSYHEQYF
TRBV20-1	TRBJ2-1	11	few	NA	TGCAGTGCTGGGACGGCTAATGAGCAGTTCTTC	CSAGTANEQFF
TRBV5-1	TRBJ2-7	16	NA	TRBD1	TGCGCCAGCAGCTTGGCCGGACAGGGGGCCTCCTACGAGCAGTACTTC	CASSLAGQGASYEQYF
TRBV7-2	TRBJ2-3	16	NA	TRBD2	TGTGCCAGCAGCTTATGGGGGGGGACGGGCACAGATACGCAGTATTTT	CASSLWGGTGTDTQYF
TRBV6-2/TRBV6-3	TRBJ1-1	16	NA	NA	TGTGCCAGCAGTTACCCCCAACAGGGAAGCGGAACTGAAGCTTTCTTT	CASSYPQQGSGTEAFF
TRBV4-3	TRBJ2-7	16	few	NA	TGCGCCAGCAGCCAAACCGGAACGCAGGGGTACTACGAGCAGTACTTC	CASSQTGTQGYYEQYF
TRBV7-9	TRBJ2-7	13	few	NA	TGTGCCAGCAGCTTATCAGGGATCCACGAGCAGTACTTC	CASSLSGIHEQYF
TRBV4-1	TRBJ1-5	15	NA	NA	TGCGCCAGCAGCCAAGCATTGACAGGCAATCAGCCCCAGCATTTT	CASSQALTGNQPQHF
TRBV20-1	TRBJ1-6	14	once	NA	TGCAGTGCTTCGCCGGGACATAATAATTCACCCCTCCACTTT	CSASPGHNNSPLHF
TRBV3-1	TRBJ2-1	16	NA	NA	TGTGCCAGCAGCCAAGCCCCTACCTTCTCCTACAATGAGCAGTTCTTC	CASSQAPTFSYNEQFF
TRBV20-1	TRBJ2-3	13	NA	NA	TGCAGTGCCTGGATGACCAGCACAGATACGCAGTATTTT	CSAWMTSTDTQYF
TRBV3-1	TRBJ2-3	21	NA	NA	TGTGCCAGCAGCCAAGTTTCGGCTAGCGAGAGGGACGCCTATAGCACAGATACGCAGTATTTT	CASSQVSASERDAYSTDTQYF
TRBV9	TRBJ2-7	18	NA	NA	TGTGCCAGCAGCGTAGCAATCGGGGCTAGAGTCTTCCGCTACGAGCAGTACTTC	CASSVAIGARVFRYEQYF
TRBV28	TRBJ2-7	15	once	TRBD2	TGTGCCAGCAGCCGGGAGGCAGGGATTCCCTACGAGCAGTACTTC	CASSREAGIPYEQYF
TRBV5-4	TRBJ1-1	14	NA	NA	TGTGCCAGCAGTTTCGCAGGGGCGAACACTGAAGCTTTCTTT	CASSFAGANTEAFF
TRBV20-1	TRBJ2-5	14	once	NA	TGCAGTGCTAGAGATCCTTATCAGCAAGAGACCCAGTACTTC	CSARDPYQQETQYF
TRBV25-1	TRBJ2-7	12	many	NA	TGCGCCAGCAGTGAGTCGGGCTACGAGCAGTACTTC	CASSESGYEQYF
TRBV15	TRBJ2-7	16	NA	TRBD1	TGTGCCACCAGCCACATTTGGGGGACAGGTTCCTACGAGCAGTACTTC	CATSHIWGTGSYEQYF
TRBV11-2	TRBJ2-1	17	few	NA	TGTGCCAGCAGCTTGACAGGGGAGGGGTGGTCCTACAATGAGCAGTTCTTC	CASSLTGEGWSYNEQFF
TRBV4-2	TRBJ2-2	14	NA	NA	TGTGCCAGCAGCCACGGCTTGGGGGCCGGGGAGCTGTTTTTT	CASSHGLGAGELFF
TRBV27	TRBJ1-6	14	NA	NA	TGTGCCGGCGCCACCGGGGTACGGGATTCACCCCTCCACTTT	CAGATGVRDSPLHF